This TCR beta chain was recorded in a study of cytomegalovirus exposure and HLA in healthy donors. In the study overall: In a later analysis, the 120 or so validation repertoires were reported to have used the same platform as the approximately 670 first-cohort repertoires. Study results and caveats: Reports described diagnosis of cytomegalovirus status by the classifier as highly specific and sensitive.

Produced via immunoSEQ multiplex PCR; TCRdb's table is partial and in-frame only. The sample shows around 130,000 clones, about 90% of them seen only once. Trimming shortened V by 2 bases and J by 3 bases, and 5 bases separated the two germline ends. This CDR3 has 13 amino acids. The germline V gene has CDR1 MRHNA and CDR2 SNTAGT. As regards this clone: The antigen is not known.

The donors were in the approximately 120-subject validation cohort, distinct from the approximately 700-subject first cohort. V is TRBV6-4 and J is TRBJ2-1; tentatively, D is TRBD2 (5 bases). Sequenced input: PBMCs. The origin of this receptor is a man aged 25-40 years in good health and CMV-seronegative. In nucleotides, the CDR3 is TGTGCCAGCAGTGACCGGGACTACAATGAGCAGTTCTTC. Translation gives CASSDRDYNEQFF.